Listed here are 3 T cell receptor beta chains from one sample, sequenced in a study of T cell repertoires in cytomegalovirus infection (dated by TCRdb to between 2019 and 2020). The run used an Illumina HiSeq 1500. TCRdb reran the public reads through fastp at Q25 and MiXCR, keeping productive beta chains. Under each unique CDR3 protein, matching rows form one entry showing the most common genes and DNA. For this sample there are hundreds of thousands of distinct CDR3 sequences; roughly 30% appear just once. Around 13% of the sample belongs to the ten largest clones. The sequenced sample consisted of PBMCs. Every receptor here comes from a human donor in good health (CMV status not recorded). Some clones in this sample may be carry-over from other donors' samples.

This sequence joins TRBV12-3 or TRBV12-4 and TRBJ2-1; TRBD2 agrees at 12 bases. This CDR3 comprises 15 residues. J was trimmed by 6 bases and V by 6 bases; bases with no gene match: 6. CDR3 bases: TGTGCCAGCAGGCCAACTAGCGGGGGGCCCAATGAGCAGTTCTTC. It codes for CASRPTSGGPNEQFF.

V usage is TRBV19 and J usage is TRBJ2-3; D uncertain. This CDR3 is 11 amino acids long. Germline CDR1 is LNHDA and CDR2 is SQIVND (reference sequence). The ends were cut back, 5 bases at V and 6 bases at J, with 6 bases in the middle. The CDR3 DNA sequence: TGTGCCAGTAGTCGGGCCGATACGCAGTATTTT. This translates into CASSRADTQYF. The whole variable domain, remainder taken from reference TRBV19 and TRBJ2-3, is DGGITQSPKYLFRKEGQNVTLSCEQNLNHDAMYWYRQDPGQGLRLIYYSQIVNDFQKGDIAEGYSVSREKKESFPLTVTSAQKNPTAFYLCASSRADTQYFGPGTRLTVL.

About this clonotype: One end of the junction fails to match germline, which may point to a read error. The chain recombines TRBV28 with TRBJ1-2; 9 nucleotides match TRBD1. Germline CDR1 and CDR2: MDHEN and SYDVKM. The CDR3 contains 14 residues. The CDR3 nucleotides are TGTGCCAGCAGTTTACGACAGGGGGTCTATGTCTACACCTTC. Its protein product is CASSLRQGVYVYTF.